Listed here are 32 T cell receptor beta chains from one sample, sequenced in a study of PD-1 blockade in classical Hodgkin lymphoma. The time point here: newly diagnosed, previously untreated cHL patient sample. TCRdb's table, derived via immunoSEQ multiplex PCR, lists solely in-frame clones and lacks some. The sample yields 20,000 to 25,000 clones, 94% seen once. Material: peripheral blood mononuclear cells (PBMCs). The receptor set was obtained from a human donor with classical Hodgkin lymphoma.

The rearrangement uses TRBV2 and TRBJ1-2, with unresolved D. Deletions cut 3 bases from V and 6 bases from J, with 11 bases between. Germline loops: CDR1 SNHLY, CDR2 FYNNEI. The CDR3 length is 13 residues. CDR3 in amino acids: CASSDLRENGYTF. CDR3 coding DNA: TGTGCCAGCAGTGACCTTAGGGAAAATGGCTACACCTTC.

This chain links TRBV7-2 with TRBJ2-2; the D gene is possibly TRBD1 (6 bases). The CDR3 length is 16 residues. Germline CDR1 SGHTA, CDR2 FQGNSA. Trimming stripped 2 bases from V and 4 bases from J, with 14 bases between. CDR3 in amino acids: CASSLFGRGGTGELFF. In nucleotides, the CDR3 is TGTGCCAGCAGCTTATTCGGCAGGGGCGGCACCGGGGAGCTGTTTTTT.

This chain uses TRBV15 with TRBJ2-5; D may correspond to TRBD1 or TRBD2 (5 bases each). Germline assignment: CDR1 LNHNV and CDR2 YYDKDF (reference sequence). V lost 4 bases and J 1 base, leaving 10 bases between the germline ends. This CDR3 region has 14 residues. The CDR3 is CATSNPGTQETQYF. DNA of the CDR3: TGTGCCACCAGCAACCCCGGGACCCAAGAGACCCAGTACTTC.

This chain uses TRBV5-4 with TRBJ2-1; 7 nucleotides match TRBD2. CDR3 length equals 16 residues. Per germline, CDR1 SGHNT and CDR2 YYREEE (reference sequence). V lost 0 bases, J lost 4 bases, and 7 bases stayed unmatched. CDR3: CASSLGGSGAYNEQFF. The CDR3 coding sequence is TGTGCCAGCAGCTTGGGGGGGAGCGGGGCTTACAATGAGCAGTTCTTC.

The chain joins TRBV5-1 to TRBJ2-6, with no clear D. The germline V gene encodes CDR1 SGHRS and CDR2 YFSETQ. CDR3 length equals 13 residues. V was pared by 4 bases and J by 2 bases, with 4 bases between. Here the CDR3 reads CASSATGANVLTF. The CDR3 DNA reads as TGCGCCAGCAGCGCAACTGGGGCCAACGTCCTGACTTTC.

This clone was seen once. The V call is TRBV6-5, the J call TRBJ2-2; D is undetermined. V shed 2 bases and J shed 1 base, with 5 bases lying between them. The length of the CDR3 is 14 residues. The germline V gene has CDR1 MNHEY and CDR2 SVGAGI. As DNA, the CDR3 is TGTGCCAGCAGTTACCGGCAGAACACCGGGGAGCTGTTTTTT. It encodes CASSYRQNTGELFF.

This clone was seen a single time. This chain connects TRBV19 to TRBJ2-1; TRBD2 is a possible D gene (6 bases). Trimming stripped 4 bases from V and 3 bases from J, with 13 bases between. This CDR3 spans 15 amino acids. Germline loops: CDR1 LNHDA, CDR2 SQIVND (reference sequence). The CDR3, as DNA: TGTGCCAGTAGTACCCAGGGAGGCTACTACAATGAGCAGTTCTTC. Amino acids: CASSTQGGYYNEQFF.

This clone was found a few times. This chain joins TRBV2 and TRBJ2-2; no reliable D call. V was pared by 4 bases and J by 4 bases, with 7 bases between. Germline V gives CDR1 SNHLY, CDR2 FYNNEI. This CDR3 spans 13 amino acids. CDR3 sequence: CASSAVATGELFF. The CDR3 DNA follows: TGTGCCAGCAGTGCCGTGGCCACCGGGGAGCTGTTTTTT.

This sequence joins TRBV7-8 and TRBJ2-2; 10 nucleotides line up with TRBD2. Germline V gene data show CDR1 as SGHVS and CDR2 as FQNEAQ. The CDR3 spans 19 residues. V lost 1 base to trimming and J lost 0 bases; unmatched junction nucleotides: 8. CDR3: CASSLGQFSGGTNTGELFF. CDR3 in DNA: TGTGCCAGCAGCTTAGGCCAATTTAGCGGGGGGACGAACACCGGGGAGCTGTTTTTT.

The V call is TRBV28, the J call TRBJ2-1, with 10 bases that match TRBD1. V shed 4 bases and J 3 bases; nucleotides not matched to a gene: 3. This CDR3 has 15 residues. Per the germline V gene, CDR1 is MDHEN and CDR2 is SYDVKM. This CDR3 is CASSSGQGYYNEQFF. In DNA, the CDR3 is TGTGCCAGCAGTTCGGGACAGGGGTACTACAATGAGCAGTTCTTC.

In DNA, the CDR3 is TGCAGCGTCGGGGACGACAGAAACAATGAGCAGTTCTTC. Amino acids: CSVGDDRNNEQFF. V usage is TRBV29-1 and J usage is TRBJ2-1; the D call may be TRBD1 or TRBD2 (5 bases each). Per the germline V gene, CDR1 is SQVTM and CDR2 is ANQGSEA. V lost 6 bases to trimming and J lost 5 bases, with 14 bases between them. The length of the CDR3 is 13 residues.

V is TRBV5-1 and J is TRBJ2-2; D is tentatively TRBD1 or TRBD2 (5 bases each). V was pared by 0 bases and J by 3 bases, with 9 bases between. The CDR3 consists of 15 residues. Germline lookup yields CDR1 SGHRS and CDR2 YFSETQ. This chain's CDR3 is CASSLAGRDTGELFF. The CDR3 nucleotides read TGCGCCAGCAGCTTGGCGGGGCGGGACACCGGGGAGCTGTTTTTT.

The chain has TRBV9 and TRBJ2-3; either TRBD1 or TRBD2 may fit D (5 bases each). Germline V lookup: CDR1 SGDLS, CDR2 YYNGEE. The V and J ends lost 3 bases and 6 bases respectively, with 14 bases between them. This CDR3 region has 14 residues. The CDR3 DNA reads as TGTGCCAGCAGCGGACCGACCGGGACGGATACGCAGTATTTT. This encodes CASSGPTGTDTQYF.

The V call is TRBV4-1, the J call TRBJ1-5, with D possibly TRBD1 on 5 matching bases. The CDR3 length is 13 residues. The germline gives CDR1 MGHRA, CDR2 YSYEKL. Trimming shortened V by 1 base and J by 5 bases, and 6 bases separated the two germline ends. CDR3 DNA sequence: TGCGCCAGCAGCCAAGTAGGGGATCAGCCCCAGCATTTT. It is translated as CASSQVGDQPQHF.

The chain links TRBV4-3 to TRBJ2-3; D is unresolved. The CDR3 contains 14 residues. Germline V gene lookup returns CDR1 LGHNA and CDR2 YSLEER. Deletions cut 0 bases from V and 10 bases from J, with 14 bases between. The CDR3 region has the DNA TGCGCCAGCAGCCAAGATTTGGTGCCCCAAGCGCAGTATTTT. This translates into CASSQDLVPQAQYF.

The chain couples TRBV5-1 to TRBJ1-1; TRBD1 matches 9 bases. After removal of 4 bases from V and 4 bases from J, the junction contained 11 bases not matched to a gene. The CDR3 has 16 amino acids. CDR1 and CDR2 (germline): SGHRS, YFSETQ. The CDR3 protein is CASSLGPGQGLTEAFF. The CDR3 nucleotides are TGCGCCAGCAGCCTAGGCCCGGGACAGGGACTCACTGAAGCTTTCTTT. The variable domain in full, completed from reference TRBV5-1 and TRBJ1-1, reads KAGVTQTPRYLIKTRGQQVTLSCSPISGHRSVSWYQQTPGQGLQFLFEYFSETQRNKGNFPGRFSGRQFSNSRSEMNVSTLELGDSALYLCASSLGPGQGLTEAFFGQGTRLTVV.

The chain recombines TRBV2 with TRBJ1-1; D gene unclear. The CDR3 sequence is 15 residues long. V was pared by 1 base and J by 1 base, with 10 bases between. CDR1 and CDR2 (germline): SNHLY, FYNNEI. DNA for the CDR3: TGTGCCAGCAGTGAAGGAGGAACCTGGAACACTGAAGCTTTCTTT. Encoded protein: CASSEGGTWNTEAFF. Full variable domain (outside the CDR3, taken from reference TRBV2 and TRBJ1-1): EPEVTQTPSHQVTQMGQEVILRCVPISNHLYFYWYRQILGQKVEFLVSFYNNEISEKSEIFDDQFSVERPDGSNFTLKIRSTKLEDSAMYFCASSEGGTWNTEAFFGQGTRLTVV.

The chain has TRBV27 and TRBJ1-5; D perhaps matches TRBD1 (6 bases). Trimming cost V 8 bases and J 3 bases, with 17 bases left between them. The CDR3 has 15 amino acids. CDR1 is MNHEY, CDR2 SMNVEV, per germline (reference sequence). DNA for the CDR3: TGTGCCAGCGCAGGGAGGGGGGTCGACAATCAGCCCCAGCATTTT. Protein product: CASAGRGVDNQPQHF.

This chain connects TRBV27 to TRBJ2-3; D unclear. Germline CDR1 and CDR2: MNHEY and SMNVEV (reference sequence). V shed 4 bases and J shed 5 bases, with 7 bases lying between them. The CDR3 runs 12 residues. The CDR3 coding sequence is TGTGCCAGCAGTTCTCTAGGAGATACGCAGTATTTT. Its translation is CASSSLGDTQYF.

This clone was seen a handful of times. This rearrangement joins TRBV16 to TRBJ1-5, with TRBD1 as a possible D gene (5 bases). CDR1 is KGHSY and CDR2 is FQNENV in the germline V gene. The CDR3 is made up of 17 amino acids. V shed 0 bases and J shed 2 bases, with 14 bases lying between them. CDR3 amino acids: CASSQSGQGAGNQPQHF. The CDR3 nucleotides read TGTGCCAGCAGCCAATCGGGGCAGGGCGCGGGCAATCAGCCCCAGCATTTT.

The chain has TRBV9 and TRBJ1-6, with 8 nucleotides matching TRBD1. Germline V lookup: CDR1 SGDLS, CDR2 YYNGEE. This CDR3 has 15 residues. V shed 3 bases and J 12 bases; nucleotides not matched to a gene: 11. The CDR3 sequence: CASSAGDRPRVPLHF. The DNA of the CDR3 is TGTGCCAGCAGCGCCGGGGACAGGCCGAGGGTACCCCTCCACTTT.

This rearrangement joins TRBV7-6 to TRBJ2-1; D possibly matches TRBD1 or TRBD2 (6 bases each). CDR1 SGHVS and CDR2 FNYEAQ come from the germline V gene. The CDR3 is 18 residues long. Trimming removed 1 base at V and 0 bases at J, with 16 bases between. The CDR3 bases are TGTGCCAGCAGCTTAGTTGTGGGGGGCATTAACTCCTACAATGAGCAGTTCTTC. Translated: CASSLVVGGINSYNEQFF. Full variable domain (remainder filled in from reference TRBV7-6 and TRBJ2-1): GAGVSQSPRYKVTKRGQDVALRCDPISGHVSLYWYRQALGQGPEFLTYFNYEAQQDKSGLPNDRFSAERPEGSISTLTIQRTEQRDSAMYRCASSLVVGGINSYNEQFFGPGTRLTVL.

The gene calls are TRBV30 and TRBJ2-3; D not resolved. V gave up 3 bases and J gave up 6 bases, with 13 bases separating them. Germline CDR1 is GTSNPN and CDR2 is SVGIG (reference sequence). This CDR3 contains 13 residues. CDR3 DNA: TGTGCCTGGAGCCTTTTATCACAGGATACGCAGTATTTT. Protein sequence: CAWSLLSQDTQYF. Variable domain in full (rest from reference TRBV30 and TRBJ2-3): SQTIHQWPATLVQPVGSPLSLECTVEGTSNPNLYWYRQAAGRGLQLLFYSVGIGQISSEVPQNLSASRPQDRQFILSSKKLLLSDSGFYLCAWSLLSQDTQYFGPGTRLTVL.

The chain joins TRBV10-3 to TRBJ2-7; D gene unclear. The CDR3 spans 13 residues. Germline lookup yields CDR1 ENHRY and CDR2 SYGVKD. Trimming stripped 0 bases from V and 4 bases from J, with 7 bases between. CDR3 protein: CAISESRQYEQYF. CDR3 DNA sequence: TGTGCCATCAGTGAGTCGAGGCAATACGAGCAGTACTTC.

The chain recombines TRBV7-8 with TRBJ1-5, with 7 positions matching TRBD1. This CDR3 has 16 amino acids. Per germline, CDR1 SGHVS and CDR2 FQNEAQ. V was clipped by 1 base and J by 9 bases; unmatched bases: 12. CDR3 region: CASSLGPYRGGSPQHF. As DNA, the CDR3 is TGTGCCAGCAGCTTAGGTCCCTACAGGGGTGGGTCGCCCCAGCATTTT.

The chain employs TRBV28 and TRBJ1-4, with 7 bases aligning to TRBD1. The germline V gene encodes CDR1 MDHEN and CDR2 SYDVKM. There are 15 residues in the CDR3. The junction had 3 bases not matched to a gene; V was cut back by 2 bases and J by 3 bases. In DNA, the CDR3 is TGTGCCAGCAGTTTACCGGGACAGTCTAATGAAAAACTGTTTTTT. It codes for CASSLPGQSNEKLFF.

J is TRBJ2-2 and V is TRBV5-6, with 8 bases fitting TRBD2. The CDR3 totals 13 residues. With 5 bases clipped from V and 6 bases from J, the junction kept 3 bases outside the gene matches. Germline assignment: CDR1 SGHDT and CDR2 YYEEEE. The CDR3 reads CASSYSGAGELFF. CDR3 in DNA: TGTGCCAGCAGTTATAGCGGGGCCGGGGAGCTGTTTTTT.

The V gene is TRBV29-1, the J gene TRBJ1-1, with 10 positions matching TRBD1. Trimming at V came to 6 bases and at J to 3 bases, leaving 4 bases not matched to a gene. The germline gives CDR1 SQVTM, CDR2 ANQGSEA. There are 13 residues in the CDR3. CDR3 sequence: CSVGTGAYTEAFF. CDR3 bases: TGCAGCGTGGGGACAGGGGCATACACTGAAGCTTTCTTT.

This clone was picked up one time. The chain couples TRBV28 to TRBJ2-5; D call uncertain. With 5 bases removed from V and 6 bases from J, the gap between germline ends came to 22 bases. This CDR3 is built from 16 residues. Per germline, CDR1 MDHEN and CDR2 SYDVKM. CDR3 DNA: TGTGCCAGCAGTCCGCTTTATTCCGTAGTCCGTAAGACCCAGTACTTC. Translating it yields CASSPLYSVVRKTQYF.

The gene calls are TRBV4-2 and TRBJ2-2; D might be TRBD2 (6 bases). Germline CDR1 and CDR2: LGHNA and YNFKEQ. Trimming took 4 bases from V and 2 from J, leaving 11 bases between them. This CDR3 region has 15 residues. CDR3 bases: TGTGCCAGCAGCCTCGGGGGTTCCAACACCGGGGAGCTGTTTTTT. This sequence encodes CASSLGGSNTGELFF.

The count of this clone is one. This rearrangement joins TRBV11-2 to TRBJ2-2, with D perhaps TRBD1 (5 bases). Germline CDR1 and CDR2: SGHAT and FQNNGV. The CDR3 spans 16 residues. Deletions cut 2 bases from V and 2 bases from J, with 12 bases between. This chain's CDR3 is CASSLRGSFNTGELFF. Here the CDR3 DNA reads TGTGCCAGCAGCTTAAGGGGTAGTTTTAACACCGGGGAGCTGTTTTTT.

This chain links TRBV5-1 with TRBJ2-2; TRBD2 matches 9 bases. This CDR3 has 17 amino acids. Trimming removed 1 base from V and 2 bases from J; junction bases left unmatched: 6. Germline V gene data show CDR1 as SGHRS and CDR2 as YFSETQ. CDR3: CASSLLLAGINTGELFF. The CDR3 DNA is TGCGCCAGCAGCTTGTTGCTAGCGGGGATCAACACCGGGGAGCTGTTTTTT.